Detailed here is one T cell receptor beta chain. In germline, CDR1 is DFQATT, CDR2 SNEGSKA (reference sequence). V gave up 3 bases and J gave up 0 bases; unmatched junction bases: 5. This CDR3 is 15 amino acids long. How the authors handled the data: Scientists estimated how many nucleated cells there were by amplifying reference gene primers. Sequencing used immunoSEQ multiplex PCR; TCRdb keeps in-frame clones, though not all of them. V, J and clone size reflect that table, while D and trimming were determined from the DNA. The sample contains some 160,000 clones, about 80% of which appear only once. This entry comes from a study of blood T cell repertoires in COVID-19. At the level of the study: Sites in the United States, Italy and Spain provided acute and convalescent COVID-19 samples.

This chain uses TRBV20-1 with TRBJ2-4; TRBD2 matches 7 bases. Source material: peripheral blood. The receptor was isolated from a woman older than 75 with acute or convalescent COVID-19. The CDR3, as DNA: TGCAGTGCTAGTGTGGGGGGGGTAGCCAAAAACATTCAGTACTTC. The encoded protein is CSASVGGVAKNIQYF.